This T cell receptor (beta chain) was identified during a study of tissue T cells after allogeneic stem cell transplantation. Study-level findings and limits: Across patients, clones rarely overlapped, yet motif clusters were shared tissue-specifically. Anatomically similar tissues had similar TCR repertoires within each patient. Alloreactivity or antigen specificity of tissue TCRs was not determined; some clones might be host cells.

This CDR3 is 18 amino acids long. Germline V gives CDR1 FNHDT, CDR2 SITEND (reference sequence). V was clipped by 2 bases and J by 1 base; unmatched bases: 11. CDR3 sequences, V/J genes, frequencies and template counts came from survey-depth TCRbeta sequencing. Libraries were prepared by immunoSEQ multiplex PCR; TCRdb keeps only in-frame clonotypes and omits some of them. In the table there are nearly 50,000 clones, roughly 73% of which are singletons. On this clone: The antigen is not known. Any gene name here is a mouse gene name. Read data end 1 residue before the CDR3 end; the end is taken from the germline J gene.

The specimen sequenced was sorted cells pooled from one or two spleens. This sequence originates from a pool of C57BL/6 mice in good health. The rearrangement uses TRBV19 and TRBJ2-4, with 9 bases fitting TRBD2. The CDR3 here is CASSITGGKVARQNTLYF. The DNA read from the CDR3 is TGTGCCAGCAGTATTACTGGGGGGAAGGTCGCCCGTCAAAACACCTTGTAC.